This T cell receptor beta chain appears in the sequencing data of a study of blood T cell repertoires in COVID-19. Overall study context: Both acute and convalescent COVID-19 samples were obtained from the United States, Italy and Spain. Sample material is recorded as cDNA or gDNA derived from T cells, B-cell-depleted T cells, or PBMCs.

The V end was cut by 1 base, the J end by 4 bases, with 5 bases between. This CDR3 has 12 amino acids. Germline V gene lookup returns CDR1 SGHDT and CDR2 YYEEEE. Original analysis: Counts of nucleated cells, estimated from reference gene primer amplification, were obtained. Generated by immunoSEQ multiplex PCR, the TCRdb table keeps only in-frame clones and is missing some. Clone size and the V and J calls come from that table; the DNA yielded D and trimming. Of tens of thousands of clones in the sample, about 89% were seen once. Enrollment of patients from Seattle took place during active infection, with longitudinal follow-up.

The sequenced material came from peripheral blood. The TCR comes from a man between 45 and 60 years old with COVID-19, enrolled during active disease. The genes are TRBV5-6 and TRBJ1-2; D uncertain. The CDR3 protein is CASSLTVYGYTF. The CDR3 DNA follows: TGTGCCAGCAGCTTGACAGTCTATGGCTACACCTTC.